These 28 T cell receptor beta chains were all obtained from the same sample, sequenced in a study of radiotherapy plus CTLA-4 blockade in lung cancer. This table comes from immunoSEQ multiplex PCR, and its TCRdb copy is limited to in-frame clones, with some not included. The table shows about 95,000 clones, with 83% occurring only once. The sample in question was peripheral blood, obtained from a patient treated with radiotherapy plus ipilimumab. The receptors derive from a human donor with non-small cell lung cancer who had stable disease on radiotherapy plus ipilimumab.

The chain recombines TRBV28 with TRBJ2-7, with a tentative D call TRBD2 (6 bases). Germline V gene lookup returns CDR1 MDHEN and CDR2 SYDVKM. V was shortened by 5 bases and J by 2 bases, with 10 bases between the two germline ends. CDR3 size: 13 residues. The CDR3 DNA is TGTGCCAGCAGTGCTACTAGCCCCTACGAGCAGTACTTC. This sequence encodes CASSATSPYEQYF.

The CDR3 DNA reads TGTGCCTGGAGTAAGAATGGCTACACCTTC. Translated, it gives CAWSKNGYTF. This rearrangement joins TRBV30 to TRBJ1-2; no clear D. Germline V gene lookup returns CDR1 GTSNPN and CDR2 SVGIG (reference sequence). This CDR3 has 10 residues. V lost 2 bases and J 6 bases, leaving 4 bases between the germline ends.

The chain carries TRBV29-1 and TRBJ2-7, with 8 bases matching TRBD1. The junction had 23 bases not matched to a gene; V was cut back by 5 bases and J by 5 bases. CDR3 size: 18 residues. Germline lookup yields CDR1 SQVTM and CDR2 ANQGSEA. CDR3 DNA: TGCAGCGTTAACCCCCGACCGGGACAGGCTCGGTGTGGCGACGAGCAGTACTTC. Protein sequence: CSVNPRPGQARCGDEQYF.

The CDR3 loop reads CASSSPPTGGSTEAFF. The CDR3 DNA reads as TGTGCCAGCAGTTCCCCTCCGACAGGGGGGAGCACTGAAGCTTTCTTT. The gene calls are TRBV28 and TRBJ1-1; 9 bases are a match to TRBD1. V trimming: 4 bases; J trimming: 4 bases; junction bases outside the gene matches: 10. The CDR3 extends over 16 amino acids. CDR1 and CDR2 from the germline V gene are MDHEN and SYDVKM. The full variable domain, in which reference TRBV28 and TRBJ1-1 provide the parts outside the CDR3, is DVKVTQSSRYLVKRTGEKVFLECVQDMDHENMFWYRQDPGLGLRLIYFSYDVKMKEKGDIPEGYSVSREKKERFSLILESASTNQTSMYLCASSSPPTGGSTEAFFGQGTRLTVV.

The V and J genes are TRBV10-2 and TRBJ2-4, with D perhaps matching TRBD1 (6 bases). Per germline, CDR1 WSHSY and CDR2 SAAADI. V lost 6 bases, J lost 8 bases, and 17 bases lay in between. The CDR3 loop spans 14 amino acids. The CDR3 here is CASSVLGARDIQYF. Here the CDR3 DNA reads TGCGCCAGCAGCGTCCTGGGGGCAAGGGACATTCAGTACTTC.

The chain couples TRBV27 to TRBJ2-7, with D maybe TRBD2 (6 bases). The germline V gene has CDR1 MNHEY and CDR2 SMNVEV (reference sequence). This CDR3 has 15 amino acids. The germline V and J ends were trimmed by 5 bases and 2 bases, with 16 bases remaining between them. The CDR3 DNA reads TGTGCCAGCAGTCCTAGGAGGGACGCCCCCTACGAGCAGTACTTC. Residues: CASSPRRDAPYEQYF.

This clone came up once. CDR3 DNA: TGCGCCAGCAGCCAAGAGTCTGTCAGGGTGAGGAGCTATGGCTACACCTTC. Translation: CASSQESVRVRSYGYTF. The V call is TRBV4-1, the J call TRBJ1-2, with a possible D match to TRBD1 (5 bases). Germline CDR1 MGHRA, CDR2 YSYEKL. The germline V and J ends were trimmed by 0 bases and 4 bases, with 18 bases remaining between them. This CDR3 has 17 amino acids.

The gene calls are TRBV9 and TRBJ2-3; a possible D gene is TRBD2 (6 bases). Trimming shortened V by 4 bases and J by 4 bases, and 13 bases separated the two germline ends. Germline V CDR1 and CDR2: SGDLS, YYNGEE. The CDR3 loop spans 14 amino acids. DNA for the CDR3: TGTGCCAGCAGCCCTGGGACTCCGTCAGATACGCAGTATTTT. Protein sequence: CASSPGTPSDTQYF.

The CDR3 is CASSFPGMAYEQYF. In nucleotides, the CDR3 is TGTGCCAGCAGCTTCCCGGGAATGGCCTACGAGCAGTACTTC. The J gene is TRBJ2-7, the V gene TRBV5-6; D perhaps matches TRBD2 (5 bases). The CDR3 is made up of 14 amino acids. Per germline, CDR1 SGHDT and CDR2 YYEEEE. Trimming stripped 2 bases from V and 2 bases from J, with 11 bases between.

The rearrangement joins TRBV10-1 to TRBJ2-1; TRBD2 is a possible D gene (5 bases). The length of the CDR3 is 13 residues. Germline CDR1 is WNHNN and CDR2 is SYGVQD (reference sequence). The V gene lost 7 bases and the J gene lost 4 bases, with 11 bases spanning the gap. DNA of the CDR3: TGCGCCAGCAAGCTAGCAGGTTACAATGAGCAGTTCTTC. The encoded protein is CASKLAGYNEQFF.

The chain links TRBV2 to TRBJ1-2, with 8 bases aligning to TRBD1. The CDR3 sequence is 14 residues long. Per the germline V gene, CDR1 is SNHLY and CDR2 is FYNNEI. Trimming at V came to 5 bases and at J to 5 bases, leaving 7 bases not matched to a gene. Written as DNA, the CDR3 is TGTGCCAGCAGTCTGACAGGGGAGGGGTATGGCTACACCTTC. Its translation: CASSLTGEGYGYTF.

This clone was seen a few times. V is TRBV28 and J is TRBJ1-2; a possible D gene is TRBD1 (6 bases). The V gene lost 4 bases and the J gene lost 5 bases, with 17 bases spanning the gap. Germline assignment: CDR1 MDHEN and CDR2 SYDVKM. The CDR3 is 15 amino acids. The CDR3 DNA reads TGTGCCAGCAGTTCGGGACAAGGGAGGTGGTATGGCTACACCTTC. Protein sequence: CASSSGQGRWYGYTF.

This chain joins TRBV19 and TRBJ2-1; 11 bases are shared with TRBD2. The CDR3 loop spans 14 amino acids. Germline lookup yields CDR1 LNHDA and CDR2 SQIVND (reference sequence). V was clipped by 6 bases and J by 8 bases; unmatched bases: 6. The CDR3 DNA sequence: TGTGCCAGTAGGGCTAGCGGGAGGAGGGATGAGCAGTTCTTC. This gives the protein CASRASGRRDEQFF.

This clone was observed once. The chain has TRBV10-1 and TRBJ2-7; weak D call: TRBD1 (6 bases). The CDR3 sequence is 15 residues long. V was trimmed by 0 bases and J by 6 bases, leaving 15 bases between them. Germline-derived CDR1 and CDR2 are WNHNN and SYGVQD (reference sequence). The CDR3 sequence is CASSESGTPPGEQYF. The CDR3 DNA is TGCGCCAGCAGTGAGTCGGGGACACCGCCGGGCGAGCAGTACTTC.

This clone appeared a single time. The chain couples TRBV11-3 to TRBJ2-3; TRBD2 might be the D (6 bases). CDR1 is SGHNT, CDR2 YENEEA, per germline. Trimming stripped 5 bases from V and 5 bases from J, with 11 bases between. The CDR3 sequence is 13 residues long. The CDR3 loop reads CASSGLRQDTQYF. CDR3 DNA: TGTGCCAGCAGCGGACTAAGGCAAGATACGCAGTATTTT.

The chain carries TRBV29-1 and TRBJ2-4, with TRBD1 as a possible D gene (5 bases). Trimming took off 3 bases at V and 5 bases at J, with 11 bases between the two ends. Germline V gene lookup returns CDR1 SQVTM and CDR2 ANQGSEA. This CDR3 is built from 13 residues. The CDR3 loop reads CSVDVLGENIQYF. As DNA, the CDR3 is TGCAGCGTTGATGTGTTAGGGGAAAACATTCAGTACTTC.

The chain employs TRBV2 and TRBJ2-3; 10 bases are shared with TRBD1. The CDR3 spans 18 residues. J was trimmed by 0 bases and V by 6 bases; bases with no gene match: 12. Germline V gene lookup returns CDR1 SNHLY and CDR2 FYNNEI. CDR3 loop: CASSGVGTGDRSTDTQYF. For the CDR3, the DNA is TGTGCCAGCAGCGGTGTCGGGACAGGGGACCGTAGCACAGATACGCAGTATTTT.

This chain joins TRBV30 and TRBJ2-5; tentative D call: TRBD1 (5 bases). The CDR3 sequence is 14 residues long. Germline loops: CDR1 GTSNPN, CDR2 SVGIG (reference sequence). Trimming shortened V by 0 bases and J by 5 bases, and 13 bases separated the two germline ends. The CDR3 spells CAWSVGAREETQYF. The CDR3 DNA reads TGTGCCTGGAGTGTAGGGGCTAGAGAGGAGACCCAGTACTTC.

This sequence joins TRBV28 and TRBJ1-6; D may be TRBD1 (5 bases). Germline V gene data show CDR1 as MDHEN and CDR2 as SYDVKM. The CDR3 length is 19 residues. Trimming pared 5 bases from V and 0 bases from J, leaving 20 bases between. This chain's CDR3 is CASSKSNRDGSSYNSPLHF. CDR3 bases: TGTGCCAGCAGTAAGTCTAATAGGGACGGAAGCTCCTATAATTCACCCCTCCACTTT.

The chain uses TRBV12-1 and TRBJ2-7; the table's TRBD2 call for D was not verified on the DNA. TRBV12-1 is a known pseudogene. CDR3 length: 17 residues. CDR3 sequence (DNA): TGTGCCAGCAGCTTTGAGGAGTTAGGTAGACCAGCCTACGAGCAGTACTTC. This encodes CASSFEELGRPAYEQYF.

V and J are TRBV10-3 and TRBJ1-3; D is possibly TRBD1 (6 bases). CDR3 length equals 15 residues. Germline loops: CDR1 ENHRY, CDR2 SYGVKD. Trimming took 6 bases from V and 2 from J, leaving 14 bases between them. CDR3 region: CAIRGAGIAGNTIYF. The CDR3 DNA follows: TGTGCCATCAGGGGGGCAGGGATAGCTGGAAACACCATATATTTT.

CDR3 amino acids: CASSVGNSPLHF. The CDR3 DNA follows: TGTGCCAGCAGCGTAGGGAATTCACCCCTCCACTTT. This rearrangement joins TRBV9 to TRBJ1-6; D remains unclear. The germline V gene has CDR1 SGDLS and CDR2 YYNGEE. The V end was cut by 0 bases, the J end by 7 bases, with 2 bases between. This CDR3 spans 12 amino acids.

In this sample, this clone turned up once. V is TRBV4-1 and J is TRBJ1-2; the D gene is possibly TRBD1 (5 bases). Germline CDR1 and CDR2: MGHRA and YSYEKL. The CDR3 sequence is 15 residues long. V dropped 0 bases and J dropped 3 bases, with 11 bases sitting between them. CDR3 sequence (DNA): TGCGCCAGCAGCCAAGATTCAGGGACCCACTATGGCTACACCTTC. Protein: CASSQDSGTHYGYTF.

CDR3 region: CASSLSGRADTQYF. In DNA form, the CDR3 reads TGTGCCAGCAGTTTAAGCGGGAGGGCGGATACGCAGTATTTT. The V gene is TRBV27, the J gene TRBJ2-3, with 10 bases aligning to TRBD2. V lost 2 bases and J lost 6; bases outside the gene matches: 2. Germline lookup yields CDR1 MNHEY and CDR2 SMNVEV (reference sequence). This CDR3 has 14 residues.

The gene calls are TRBV7-8 and TRBJ1-2; tentatively, D is TRBD1 (5 bases). CDR1 is SGHVS, CDR2 FQNEAQ, per germline. V was pared by 1 base and J by 8 bases, with 14 bases between. The CDR3 contains 14 residues. The DNA of the CDR3 is TGTGCCAGCAGCTTAGTTCGGCAGGGAGGAGGCTACACCTTC. Translated, it gives CASSLVRQGGGYTF.

The V and J genes are TRBV18 and TRBJ1-6, with TRBD1 matching 9 bases. The CDR3 loop spans 14 amino acids. Germline CDR1 is KGHSH and CDR2 is LQKENI. V lost 6 bases, J lost 10 bases, and 7 bases stayed unmatched. The CDR3 spells CASSSDRGSSPLHF. Written as DNA, the CDR3 is TGTGCCAGCTCCTCCGACAGGGGGTCGTCACCCCTCCACTTT.

The V and J genes are TRBV11-2 and TRBJ2-1; D remains ambiguous. The V end lost 4 bases, the J end lost 7 bases, and 17 bases lay between the germline ends. The CDR3 is 15 residues long. Germline V gene lookup returns CDR1 SGHAT and CDR2 FQNNGV. Here the CDR3 DNA reads TGTGCCAGCAGCTCGACCTCGGTGACGGGTAATGAGCAGTTCTTC. Its protein product is CASSSTSVTGNEQFF.

The chain uses TRBV29-1 and TRBJ2-1; 8 bases map to TRBD2. After removal of 4 bases from V and 5 bases from J, the junction contained 4 bases not matched to a gene. This CDR3 has 13 residues. Germline values: CDR1 SQVTM, CDR2 ANQGSEA. DNA for the CDR3: TGCAGCGTTGTCGGGAGGGCCAACAATGAGCAGTTCTTC. Translated: CSVVGRANNEQFF.